This T cell receptor beta chain emerged from a study of blood T cell repertoires in COVID-19. Study overall: T cells, B-cell-depleted T cells, or PBMCs provided the cDNA or gDNA that served as material.

Original methodology: Estimates of nucleated cell counts were drawn from the amplification of reference gene primers. TCRdb's copy holds only in-frame clones and misses some; the assay was immunoSEQ multiplex PCR. V, J and clone size were drawn from that table, and D and trimming were deduced from the DNA. The sample yields 150,000 or so clones, around 78% seen once. The germline V and J ends were trimmed by 1 base and 0 bases, with 7 bases remaining between them. Germline CDR1 is SEHNR and CDR2 is FQNEAQ (reference sequence). The CDR3 is 15 residues long. The TCR sequence derives from an elderly woman with active or convalescent COVID-19. Source material: peripheral blood. The rearrangement links TRBV7-9 to TRBJ1-5; D is undetermined. CDR3: CASSLGSYSNQPQHF. CDR3 nucleotides: TGTGCCAGCAGCTTAGGATCCTATAGCAATCAGCCCCAGCATTTT.